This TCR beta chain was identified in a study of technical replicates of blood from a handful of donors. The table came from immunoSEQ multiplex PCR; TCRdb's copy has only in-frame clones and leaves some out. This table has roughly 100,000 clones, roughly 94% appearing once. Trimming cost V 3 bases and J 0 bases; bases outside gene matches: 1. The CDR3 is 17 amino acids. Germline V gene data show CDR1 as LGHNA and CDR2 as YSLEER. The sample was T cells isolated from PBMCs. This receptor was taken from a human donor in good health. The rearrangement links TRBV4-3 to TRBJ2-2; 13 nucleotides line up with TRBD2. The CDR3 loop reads CASSHGLAGANTGELFF. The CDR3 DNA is TGCGCCAGCAGCCACGGACTAGCGGGGGCGAACACCGGGGAGCTGTTTTTT.